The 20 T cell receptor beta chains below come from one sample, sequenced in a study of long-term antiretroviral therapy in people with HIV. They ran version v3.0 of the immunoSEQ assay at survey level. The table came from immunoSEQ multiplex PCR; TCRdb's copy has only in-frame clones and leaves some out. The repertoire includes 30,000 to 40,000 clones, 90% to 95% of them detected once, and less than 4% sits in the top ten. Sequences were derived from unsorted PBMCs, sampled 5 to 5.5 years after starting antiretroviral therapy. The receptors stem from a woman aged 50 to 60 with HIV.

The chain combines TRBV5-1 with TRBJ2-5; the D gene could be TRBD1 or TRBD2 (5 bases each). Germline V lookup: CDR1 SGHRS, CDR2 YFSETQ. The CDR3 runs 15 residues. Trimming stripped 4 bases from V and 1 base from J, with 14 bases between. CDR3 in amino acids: CASSPGDLPQETQYF. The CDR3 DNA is TGCGCCAGCAGCCCCGGGGACCTGCCCCAAGAGACCCAGTACTTC.

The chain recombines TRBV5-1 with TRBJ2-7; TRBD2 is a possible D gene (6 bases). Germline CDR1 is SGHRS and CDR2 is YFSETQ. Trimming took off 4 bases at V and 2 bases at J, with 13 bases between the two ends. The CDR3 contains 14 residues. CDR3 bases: TGCGCCAGCAGCAGGAAGGAGGGCCCCTACGAGCAGTACTTC. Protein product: CASSRKEGPYEQYF.

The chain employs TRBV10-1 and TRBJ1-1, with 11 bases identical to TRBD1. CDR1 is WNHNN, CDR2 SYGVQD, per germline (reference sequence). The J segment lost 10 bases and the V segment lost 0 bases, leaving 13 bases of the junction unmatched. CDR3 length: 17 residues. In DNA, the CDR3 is TGCGCCAGCAGTGAGTCTGGACCGGGACAGGGGGGGAAGAGAGCTTTCTTT. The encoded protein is CASSESGPGQGGKRAFF.

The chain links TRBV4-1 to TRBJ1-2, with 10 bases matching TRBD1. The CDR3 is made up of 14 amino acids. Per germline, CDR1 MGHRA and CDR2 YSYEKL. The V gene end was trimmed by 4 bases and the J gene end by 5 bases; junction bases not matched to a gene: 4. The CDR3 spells CASSRPGQGYGYTF. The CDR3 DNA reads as TGCGCCAGCAGCCGGCCGGGACAGGGGTATGGCTACACCTTC.

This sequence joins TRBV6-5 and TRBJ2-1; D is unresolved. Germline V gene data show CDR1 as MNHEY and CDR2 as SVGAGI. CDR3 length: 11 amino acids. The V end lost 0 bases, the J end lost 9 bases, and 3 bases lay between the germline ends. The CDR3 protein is CASSYSFEQFF. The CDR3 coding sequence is TGTGCCAGCAGTTACTCGTTTGAGCAGTTCTTC.

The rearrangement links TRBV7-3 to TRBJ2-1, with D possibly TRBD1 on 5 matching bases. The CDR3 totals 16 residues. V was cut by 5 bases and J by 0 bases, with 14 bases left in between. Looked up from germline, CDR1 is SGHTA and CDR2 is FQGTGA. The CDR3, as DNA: TGTGCCAGCAGCGCCAGCCCAGGGTCCTCCTACAATGAGCAGTTCTTC. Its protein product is CASSASPGSSYNEQFF.

CDR3 in amino acids: CASSANRQGNYYGYTF. In nucleotides, the CDR3 is TGTGCCAGCAGCGCTAACCGACAGGGAAACTACTATGGCTACACCTTC. The genes are TRBV7-2 and TRBJ1-2; 7 nucleotides agree with TRBD1. CDR3 length: 16 amino acids. Germline CDR1 and CDR2: SGHTA and FQGNSA. The trim removed 5 bases at V and 3 bases at J, leaving 12 bases unmatched.

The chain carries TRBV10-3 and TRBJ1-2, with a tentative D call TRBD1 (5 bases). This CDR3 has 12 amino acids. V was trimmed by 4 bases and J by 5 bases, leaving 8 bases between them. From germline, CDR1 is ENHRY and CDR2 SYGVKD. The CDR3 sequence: CAISVPGYGYTF. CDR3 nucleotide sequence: TGTGCCATCAGTGTTCCAGGGTATGGCTACACCTTC.

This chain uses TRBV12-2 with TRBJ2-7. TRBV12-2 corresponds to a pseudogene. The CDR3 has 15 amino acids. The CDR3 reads CASRSRAIRAYEQYF. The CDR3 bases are TGTGCAAGTCGCTCAAGGGCTATCAGAGCCTACGAGCAGTACTTC.

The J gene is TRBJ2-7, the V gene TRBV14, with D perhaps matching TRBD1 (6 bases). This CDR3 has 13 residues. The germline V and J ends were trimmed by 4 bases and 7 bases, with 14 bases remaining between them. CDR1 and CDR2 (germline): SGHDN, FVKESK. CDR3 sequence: CASSRRTVGEQYF. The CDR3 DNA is TGTGCCAGCAGCCGCAGGACAGTGGGGGAGCAGTACTTC.

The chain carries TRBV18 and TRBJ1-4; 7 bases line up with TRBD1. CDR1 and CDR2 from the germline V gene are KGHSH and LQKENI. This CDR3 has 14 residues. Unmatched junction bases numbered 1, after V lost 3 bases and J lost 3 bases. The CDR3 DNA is TGTGCCAGCTCACCTACAGGGGCTAATGAAAAACTGTTTTTT. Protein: CASSPTGANEKLFF. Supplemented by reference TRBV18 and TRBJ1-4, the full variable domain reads NAGVMQNPRHLVRRRGQEARLRCSPMKGHSHVYWYRQLPEEGLKFMVYLQKENIIDESGMPKERFSAEFPKEGPSILRIQQVVRGDSAAYFCASSPTGANEKLFFGSGTQLSVL.

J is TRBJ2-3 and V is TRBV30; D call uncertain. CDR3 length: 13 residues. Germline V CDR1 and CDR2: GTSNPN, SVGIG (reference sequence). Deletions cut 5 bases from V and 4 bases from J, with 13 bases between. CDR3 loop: CAWLRYVSDTQYF. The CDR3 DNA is TGTGCCTGGCTCAGATATGTATCAGATACGCAGTATTTT.

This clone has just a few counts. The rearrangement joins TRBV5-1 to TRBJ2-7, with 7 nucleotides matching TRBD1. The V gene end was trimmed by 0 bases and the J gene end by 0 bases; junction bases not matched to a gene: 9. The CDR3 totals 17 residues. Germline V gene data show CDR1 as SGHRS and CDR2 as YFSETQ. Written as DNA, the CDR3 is TGCGCCAGCAGCTTGGATGGGCCGAGACAGGGCTCCTACGAGCAGTACTTC. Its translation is CASSLDGPRQGSYEQYF.

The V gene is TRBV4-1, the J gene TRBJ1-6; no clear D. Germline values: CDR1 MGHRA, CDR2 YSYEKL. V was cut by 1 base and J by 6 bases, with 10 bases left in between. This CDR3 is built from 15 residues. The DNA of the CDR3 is TGCGCCAGCAGCCAAGTAGCGGGGAGTAATTCACCCCTCCACTTT. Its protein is CASSQVAGSNSPLHF.

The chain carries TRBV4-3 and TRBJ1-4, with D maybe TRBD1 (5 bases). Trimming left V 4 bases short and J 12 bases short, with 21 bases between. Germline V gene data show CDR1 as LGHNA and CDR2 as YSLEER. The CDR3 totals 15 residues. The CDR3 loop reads CASSLMGTSGEELFF. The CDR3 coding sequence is TGCGCCAGCAGCCTGATGGGGACGTCGGGGGAAGAACTGTTTTTT.

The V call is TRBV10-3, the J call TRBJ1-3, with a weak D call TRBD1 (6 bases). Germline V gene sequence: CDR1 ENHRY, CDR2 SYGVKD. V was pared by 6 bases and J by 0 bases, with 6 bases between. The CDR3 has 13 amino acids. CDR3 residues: CAIRDSSGNTIYF. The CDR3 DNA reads TGTGCCATCAGGGACAGCTCTGGAAACACCATATATTTT.

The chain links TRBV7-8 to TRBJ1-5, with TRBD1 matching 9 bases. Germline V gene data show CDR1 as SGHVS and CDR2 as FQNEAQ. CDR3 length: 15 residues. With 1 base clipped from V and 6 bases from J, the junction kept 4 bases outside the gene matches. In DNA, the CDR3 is TGTGCCAGCAGCTTAGATGGACAGGGGATTCAGCCCCAGCATTTT. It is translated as CASSLDGQGIQPQHF.

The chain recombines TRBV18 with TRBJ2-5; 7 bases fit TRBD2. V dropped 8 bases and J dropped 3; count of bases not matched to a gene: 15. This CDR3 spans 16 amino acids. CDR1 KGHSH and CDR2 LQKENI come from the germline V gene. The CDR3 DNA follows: TGTGCCAGCACGCCCCGGGCGGGAGCAGGCAAAGAGACCCAGTACTTC. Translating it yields CASTPRAGAGKETQYF.

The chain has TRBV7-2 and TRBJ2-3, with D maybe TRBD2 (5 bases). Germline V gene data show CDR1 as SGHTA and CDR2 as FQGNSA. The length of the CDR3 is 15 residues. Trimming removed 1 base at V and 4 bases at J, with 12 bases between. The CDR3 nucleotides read TGTGCCAGCAGCTTAGTCGGGGTAGATCCAGATACGCAGTATTTT. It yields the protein CASSLVGVDPDTQYF.

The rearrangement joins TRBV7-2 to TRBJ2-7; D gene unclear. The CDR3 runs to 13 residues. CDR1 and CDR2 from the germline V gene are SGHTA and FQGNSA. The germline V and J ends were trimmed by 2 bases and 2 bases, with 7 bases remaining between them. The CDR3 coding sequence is TGTGCCAGCAGCTTACGGCGGACCTACGAGCAGTACTTC. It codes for CASSLRRTYEQYF. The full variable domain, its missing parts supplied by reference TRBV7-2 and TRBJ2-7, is GAGVSQSPSNKVTEKGKDVELRCDPISGHTALYWYRQSLGQGLEFLIYFQGNSAPDKSGLPSDRFSAERTGGSVSTLTIQRTQQEDSAVYLCASSLRRTYEQYFGPGTRLTVT.